The rows below give T cell receptor beta chains drawn from one sample of a study of T-cell reconstitution after alpha-beta-depleted transplantation in children. TCRdb independently ran MiXCR on the PCR reads; one entry per CDR3 protein. The sample has about 420,000 distinct CDR3 sequences; around 16% are singletons. The sample was PBMCs, mostly from graft donor cells, taken 360 days after TCRalphabeta/CD19-depleted stem cell transplant. The receptors here all came from a boy under two years old who had a stem cell transplant for Wiskott-Aldrich syndrome, so the T cells may come from the graft donor. Both conserved end residues are part of each CDR3. The D gene is left open where the match is weak. A clone size is listed for some rows: how often the clone was seen (once, few, many), or a class if it is expanded.

V gene: TRBV20-1
clone size: .
D gene: .
J gene: TRBJ1-5
CDR3 protein: CSARVGTYSNQPQHF
CDR3 DNA: TGCAGTGCTAGAGTGGGCACGTATAGCAATCAGCCCCAGCATTTT

V gene: TRBV25-1
clone size: few
D gene: .
J gene: TRBJ2-7
CDR3 protein: CASSEPPGSSSYEQYF
CDR3 DNA: TGTGCCAGCAGTGAACCACCAGGGTCGAGCTCCTACGAGCAGTACTTC

V gene: TRBV5-1
clone size: few
D gene: .
J gene: TRBJ2-3
CDR3 protein: CASSLVGGTSTDTQYF
CDR3 DNA: TGCGCCAGCAGCTTGGTAGGCGGGACTAGCACAGATACGCAGTATTTT

V gene: TRBV21-1
clone size: few
D gene: .
J gene: TRBJ2-3
CDR3 protein: CASSPRTGFPDTQYF
CDR3 DNA: TGTGCCAGCAGCCCCCGGACAGGATTTCCAGATACGCAGTATTTT

V gene: TRBV25-1
clone size: .
D gene: TRBD2
J gene: TRBJ2-1
CDR3 protein: CASSRSQLASGGREQFF
CDR3 DNA: TGTGCCAGCAGTCGAAGTCAACTAGCGAGCGGAGGGAGGGAGCAGTTCTTC

V gene: TRBV24-1
clone size: few
D gene: TRBD1
J gene: TRBJ2-2
CDR3 protein: CATSDSGTGLTGELFF
CDR3 DNA: TGTGCCACCAGTGATTCCGGGACAGGTTTGACCGGGGAGCTGTTTTTT

V gene: TRBV11-1
clone size: few
D gene: TRBD1
J gene: TRBJ2-1
CDR3 protein: CASSSGTGILSSYNEQFF
CDR3 DNA: TGTGCCAGCAGCTCCGGGACAGGCATACTGAGCTCCTACAATGAGCAGTTCTTC

V gene: TRBV14
clone size: .
D gene: .
J gene: TRBJ2-7
CDR3 protein: CASSLFLQGYEQYF
CDR3 DNA: TGTGCCAGCAGTCTCTTTCTACAGGGCTACGAGCAGTACTTC

V gene: TRBV24-1
clone size: .
D gene: TRBD1
J gene: TRBJ1-5
CDR3 protein: CATSDAGQGKNQPQHF
CDR3 DNA: TGTGCCACCAGTGACGCGGGACAGGGAAAGAATCAGCCCCAGCATTTT

V gene: TRBV11-2
clone size: .
D gene: .
J gene: TRBJ2-7
CDR3 protein: CASSFKASFPYEQYF
CDR3 DNA: TGTGCCAGCAGCTTCAAGGCTAGCTTCCCCTACGAGCAGTACTTC

V gene: TRBV12-3/TRBV12-4
clone size: few
D gene: .
J gene: TRBJ2-7
CDR3 protein: CASSLADRQNSYEQYF
CDR3 DNA: TGTGCCAGCAGTTTGGCCGACAGGCAAAACTCCTACGAGCAGTACTTC

V gene: TRBV12-3/TRBV12-4
clone size: few
D gene: .
J gene: TRBJ2-3
CDR3 protein: CASSLFGGPAQYF
CDR3 DNA: TGTGCCAGCAGTTTATTTGGAGGCCCTGCGCAGTATTTT

V gene: TRBV11-2
clone size: .
D gene: .
J gene: TRBJ2-6
CDR3 protein: CASSLVLRLDHSGANVLTF
CDR3 DNA: TGTGCCAGCAGCTTAGTATTGAGACTCGACCACTCTGGGGCCAACGTCCTGACTTTC

V gene: TRBV5-1
clone size: .
D gene: .
J gene: TRBJ1-1
CDR3 protein: CASSLGRDTEAFF
CDR3 DNA: TGCGCCAGCAGCTTGGGAAGGGACACTGAAGCTTTCTTT

V gene: TRBV29-1
clone size: .
D gene: .
J gene: TRBJ2-7
CDR3 protein: CSVRRSTYEQYF
CDR3 DNA: TGCAGCGTTCGTCGTTCTACCTACGAGCAGTACTTC

V gene: TRBV12-3/TRBV12-4
clone size: .
D gene: TRBD2
J gene: TRBJ2-3
CDR3 protein: CASSPGTSGRNTQYF
CDR3 DNA: TGTGCCAGCAGTCCTGGGACTAGCGGGAGGAATACGCAGTATTTT

V gene: TRBV20-1
clone size: .
D gene: TRBD2
J gene: TRBJ2-5
CDR3 protein: CSARVKAGSWQETQYF
CDR3 DNA: TGCAGTGCTAGAGTCAAAGCGGGGAGTTGGCAAGAGACCCAGTACTTC

V gene: TRBV24-1
clone size: .
D gene: TRBD1
J gene: TRBJ2-3
CDR3 protein: CATSDSDRAGTDTQYF
CDR3 DNA: TGTGCCACCAGTGACTCGGACAGGGCCGGCACAGATACGCAGTATTTT

V gene: TRBV4-2
clone size: .
D gene: .
J gene: TRBJ2-3
CDR3 protein: CASSQDGWATTDTQYF
CDR3 DNA: TGTGCCAGCAGCCAAGATGGGTGGGCCACTACAGATACGCAGTATTTT

V gene: TRBV12-3/TRBV12-4
clone size: few
D gene: .
J gene: TRBJ2-3
CDR3 protein: CASSLAGQAGTDTQYF
CDR3 DNA: TGTGCCAGCAGTTTAGCGGGGCAGGCGGGCACAGATACGCAGTATTTT

V gene: TRBV6-2/TRBV6-3
clone size: few
D gene: .
J gene: TRBJ2-2
CDR3 protein: CASSQSWPGTGELFF
CDR3 DNA: TGTGCCAGCAGCCAGTCTTGGCCGGGCACCGGGGAGCTGTTTTTT

V gene: TRBV27
clone size: few
D gene: TRBD1
J gene: TRBJ2-1
CDR3 protein: CASSYRGSNEQFF
CDR3 DNA: TGTGCCAGCAGTTACAGGGGTAGCAATGAGCAGTTCTTC

V gene: TRBV12-3/TRBV12-4
clone size: few
D gene: TRBD1
J gene: TRBJ2-3
CDR3 protein: CASSRQGVLTDTQYF
CDR3 DNA: TGTGCCAGCAGTCGACAGGGAGTACTCACAGATACGCAGTATTTT

V gene: TRBV4-1
clone size: few
D gene: .
J gene: TRBJ2-3
CDR3 protein: CASSQRGDRPPTDTQYF
CDR3 DNA: TGCGCCAGCAGCCAAAGGGGAGACAGGCCCCCCACAGATACGCAGTATTTT

V gene: TRBV7-9
clone size: few
D gene: TRBD2
J gene: TRBJ2-2
CDR3 protein: CASSSHRTSGTTGELFF
CDR3 DNA: TGTGCCAGCAGCTCCCATAGGACTAGCGGTACCACCGGGGAGCTGTTTTTT

V gene: TRBV5-1
clone size: .
D gene: TRBD2
J gene: TRBJ2-7
CDR3 protein: CASSLRPGRLAGTSYEQYF
CDR3 DNA: TGCGCCAGCAGCTTGCGCCCCGGGAGGCTAGCGGGGACATCCTACGAGCAGTACTTC

V gene: TRBV10-3
clone size: few
D gene: .
J gene: TRBJ2-1
CDR3 protein: CAISGYRVDEQFF
CDR3 DNA: TGTGCCATCAGTGGATACAGGGTCGATGAGCAGTTCTTC

V gene: TRBV5-6
clone size: few
D gene: .
J gene: TRBJ2-6
CDR3 protein: CASSLVGVISGANVLTF
CDR3 DNA: TGTGCCAGCAGCTTGGTAGGGGTTATCTCTGGGGCCAACGTCCTGACTTTC

V gene: TRBV30
clone size: few
D gene: TRBD2
J gene: TRBJ2-3
CDR3 protein: CAWSIAGGVTDTQYF
CDR3 DNA: TGTGCCTGGAGTATAGCGGGGGGGGTCACAGATACGCAGTATTTT

V gene: TRBV24-1
clone size: .
D gene: TRBD1
J gene: TRBJ2-2
CDR3 protein: CATSGVDRGLNTGELFF
CDR3 DNA: TGTGCCACCAGTGGCGTTGACAGGGGGCTGAACACCGGGGAGCTGTTTTTT

V gene: TRBV7-9
clone size: .
D gene: .
J gene: TRBJ2-3
CDR3 protein: CASSLGKGDTQYF
CDR3 DNA: TGTGCCAGCAGCTTAGGGAAGGGGGATACGCAGTATTTT

V gene: TRBV7-9
clone size: few
D gene: .
J gene: TRBJ1-6
CDR3 protein: CASTGTQNSPLHF
CDR3 DNA: TGTGCCAGCACCGGGACACAAAATTCACCCCTCCACTTT